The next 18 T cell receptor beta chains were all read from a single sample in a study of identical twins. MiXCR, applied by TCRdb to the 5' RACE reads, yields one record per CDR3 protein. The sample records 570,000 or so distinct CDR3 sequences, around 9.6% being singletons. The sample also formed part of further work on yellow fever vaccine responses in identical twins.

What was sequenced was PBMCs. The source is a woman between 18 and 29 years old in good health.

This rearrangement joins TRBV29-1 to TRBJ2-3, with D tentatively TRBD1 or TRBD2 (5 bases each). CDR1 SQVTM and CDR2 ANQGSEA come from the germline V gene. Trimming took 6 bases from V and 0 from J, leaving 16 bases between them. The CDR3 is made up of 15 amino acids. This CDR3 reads CSVAYGTTSTDTQYF. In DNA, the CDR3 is TGCAGCGTCGCATACGGGACGACCAGCACAGATACGCAGTATTTT.

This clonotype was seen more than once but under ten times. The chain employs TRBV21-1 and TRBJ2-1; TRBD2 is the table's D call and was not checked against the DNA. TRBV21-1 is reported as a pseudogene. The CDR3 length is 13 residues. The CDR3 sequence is CASRGTRVNEQFF. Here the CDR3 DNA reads TGTGCCAGCAGGGGGACTAGGGTCAATGAGCAGTTCTTC.

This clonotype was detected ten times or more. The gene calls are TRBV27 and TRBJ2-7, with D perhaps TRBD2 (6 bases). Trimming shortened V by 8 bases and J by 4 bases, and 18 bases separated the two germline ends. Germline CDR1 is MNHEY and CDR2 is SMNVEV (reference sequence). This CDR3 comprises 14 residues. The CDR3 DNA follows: TGTGCCAGCGGGCGGGGCGGCTTATTATACGAGCAGTACTTC. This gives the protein CASGRGGLLYEQYF.

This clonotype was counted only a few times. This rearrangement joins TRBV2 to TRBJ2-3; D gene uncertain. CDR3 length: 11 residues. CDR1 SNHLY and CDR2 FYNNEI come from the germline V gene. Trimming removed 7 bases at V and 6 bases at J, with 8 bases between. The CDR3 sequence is CASTGIDTQYF. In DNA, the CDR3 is TGTGCCAGCACTGGTATTGATACGCAGTATTTT.

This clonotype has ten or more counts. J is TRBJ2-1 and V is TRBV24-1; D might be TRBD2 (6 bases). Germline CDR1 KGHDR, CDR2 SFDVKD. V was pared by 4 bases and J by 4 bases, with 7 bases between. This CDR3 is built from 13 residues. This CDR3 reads CATSERGYNEQFF. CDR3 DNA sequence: TGTGCCACCAGTGAGCGGGGTTACAATGAGCAGTTCTTC.

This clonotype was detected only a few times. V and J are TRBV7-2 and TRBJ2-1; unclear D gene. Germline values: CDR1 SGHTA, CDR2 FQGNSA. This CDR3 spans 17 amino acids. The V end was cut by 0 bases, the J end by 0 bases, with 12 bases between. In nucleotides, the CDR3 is TGTGCCAGCAGCTTAGCGCTCACGGCGAGCTCCTACAATGAGCAGTTCTTC. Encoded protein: CASSLALTASSYNEQFF.

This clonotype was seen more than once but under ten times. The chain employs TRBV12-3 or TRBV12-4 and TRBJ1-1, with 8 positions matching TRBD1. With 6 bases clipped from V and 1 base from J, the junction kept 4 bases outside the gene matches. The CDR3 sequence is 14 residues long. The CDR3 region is CASRKQGGNTEAFF. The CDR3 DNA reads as TGTGCCAGCAGAAAACAGGGGGGGAACACTGAAGCTTTCTTT.

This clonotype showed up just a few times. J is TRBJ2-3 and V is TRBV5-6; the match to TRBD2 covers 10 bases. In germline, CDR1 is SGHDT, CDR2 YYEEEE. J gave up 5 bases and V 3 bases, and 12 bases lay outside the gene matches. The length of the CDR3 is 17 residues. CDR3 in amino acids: CASSWGESGGAEDTQYF. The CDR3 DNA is TGTGCCAGCAGCTGGGGAGAAAGCGGGGGGGCAGAAGATACGCAGTATTTT.

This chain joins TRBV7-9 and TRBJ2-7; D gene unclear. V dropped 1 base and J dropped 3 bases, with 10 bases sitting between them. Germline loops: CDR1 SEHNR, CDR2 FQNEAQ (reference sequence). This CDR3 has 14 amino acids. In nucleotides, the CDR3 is TGTGCCAGCAGCTTAGGTGGAGATTTCTACGAGCAGTACTTC. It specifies CASSLGGDFYEQYF.

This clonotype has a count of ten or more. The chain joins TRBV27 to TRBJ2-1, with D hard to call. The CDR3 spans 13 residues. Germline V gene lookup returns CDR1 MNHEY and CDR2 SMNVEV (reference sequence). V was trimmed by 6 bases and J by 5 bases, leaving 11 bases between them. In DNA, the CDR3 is TGTGCCAGCAGCTCGGTCCACCACAATGAGCAGTTCTTC. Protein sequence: CASSSVHHNEQFF.

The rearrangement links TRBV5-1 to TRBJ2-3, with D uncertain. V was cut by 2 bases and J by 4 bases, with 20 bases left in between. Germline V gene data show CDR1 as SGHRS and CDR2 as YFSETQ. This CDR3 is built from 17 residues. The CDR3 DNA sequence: TGCGCCAGCAGCTTTGCGACCTTAACCAGTATCCCAGATACGCAGTATTTT. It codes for CASSFATLTSIPDTQYF.

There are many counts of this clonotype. The CDR3 region is CASSLIQYEQYF. The CDR3 DNA follows: TGTGCCAGCAGTTTGATCCAATACGAGCAGTACTTC. The genes are TRBV28 and TRBJ2-7; D gene ambiguous. There are 12 residues in the CDR3. V shed 3 bases and J shed 4 bases, with 7 bases lying between them. Per germline, CDR1 MDHEN and CDR2 SYDVKM.

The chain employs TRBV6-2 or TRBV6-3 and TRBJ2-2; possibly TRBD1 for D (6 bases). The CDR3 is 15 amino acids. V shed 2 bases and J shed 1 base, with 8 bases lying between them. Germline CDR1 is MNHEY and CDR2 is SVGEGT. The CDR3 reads CASSYRGMNTGELFF. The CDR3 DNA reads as TGTGCCAGCAGTTACAGGGGGATGAACACCGGGGAGCTGTTTTTT.

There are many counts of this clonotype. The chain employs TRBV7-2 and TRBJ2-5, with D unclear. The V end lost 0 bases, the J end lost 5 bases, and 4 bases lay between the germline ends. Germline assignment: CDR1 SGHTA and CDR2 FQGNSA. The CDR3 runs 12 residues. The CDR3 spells CASSLALETQYF. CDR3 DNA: TGTGCCAGCAGCTTAGCGCTTGAGACCCAGTACTTC. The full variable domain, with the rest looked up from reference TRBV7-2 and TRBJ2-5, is GAGVSQSPSNKVTEKGKDVELRCDPISGHTALYWYRQSLGQGLEFLIYFQGNSAPDKSGLPSDRFSAERTGGSVSTLTIQRTQQEDSAVYLCASSLALETQYFGPGTRLLVL.

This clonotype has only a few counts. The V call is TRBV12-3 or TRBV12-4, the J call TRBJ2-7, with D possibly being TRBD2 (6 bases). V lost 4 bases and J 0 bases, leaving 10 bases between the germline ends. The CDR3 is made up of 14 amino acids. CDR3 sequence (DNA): TGTGCCAGCAGTTGGGACGGGAGCTCCTACGAGCAGTACTTC. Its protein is CASSWDGSSYEQYF.

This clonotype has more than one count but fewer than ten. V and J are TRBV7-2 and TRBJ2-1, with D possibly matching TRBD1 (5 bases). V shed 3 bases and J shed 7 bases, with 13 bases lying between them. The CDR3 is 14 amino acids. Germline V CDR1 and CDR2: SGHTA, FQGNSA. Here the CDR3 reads CASSFSGYVNEQFF. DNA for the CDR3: TGTGCCAGCAGCTTCTCAGGGTATGTGAATGAGCAGTTCTTC.

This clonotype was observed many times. CDR3 loop: CATSDGTQGRGAKNIQYF. The CDR3 DNA reads TGTGCCACCAGTGATGGGACACAGGGAAGAGGAGCCAAAAACATTCAGTACTTC. The chain combines TRBV24-1 with TRBJ2-4, with D perhaps matching TRBD1 (6 bases). With 3 bases removed from V and 0 bases from J, the gap between germline ends came to 17 bases. CDR1 and CDR2 (germline): KGHDR, SFDVKD. This CDR3 is built from 18 residues.

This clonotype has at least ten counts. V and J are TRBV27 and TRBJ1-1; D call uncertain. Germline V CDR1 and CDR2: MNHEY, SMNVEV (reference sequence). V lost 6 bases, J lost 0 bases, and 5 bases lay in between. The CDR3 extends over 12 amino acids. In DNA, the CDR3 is TGTGCCAGCAGGGGGATGAACACTGAAGCTTTCTTT. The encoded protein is CASRGMNTEAFF.